A single sample is the source of the 23 T cell receptor beta chains below, sequenced in a study of T cell clones after liver transplantation. Sequencing was performed with immunoSEQ multiplex PCR; in TCRdb, only in-frame clones are kept and a portion is missing. The sample holds about 58,000 clones, about 73% seen once. Material: CD4+ T cells from blood, obtained at the approximately 15-month timepoint. The receptors here all came from a human patient who received a liver transplant. Some T cells may arise from the graft donor.

This chain links TRBV11-3 with TRBJ1-2, with D maybe TRBD1 (6 bases). Trimming shortened V by 5 bases and J by 4 bases, and 11 bases separated the two germline ends. The CDR3 is made up of 13 amino acids. The germline CDR1 and CDR2 sequences are SGHNT and YENEEA. In nucleotides, the CDR3 is TGTGCCAGCAGCCCTGGACAGACCTATGGCTACACCTTC. As protein: CASSPGQTYGYTF.

This clone was detected many times. CDR3 protein: CASSQETGYQPQHF. DNA of the CDR3: TGTGCCAGCAGCCAAGAAACAGGGTATCAGCCCCAGCATTTT. V gene TRBV4-2 combines with J gene TRBJ1-5, with a possible D match to TRBD1 (6 bases). The V end was cut by 0 bases, the J end by 5 bases, with 8 bases between. The germline V gene has CDR1 LGHNA and CDR2 YNFKEQ. CDR3 length: 14 residues.

On this clone itself: This same CDR3 is encoded by further DNA sequences in the sample. This chain joins TRBV4-3 and TRBJ2-3, with 7 bases identical to TRBD2. J lost 0 bases, V lost 0 bases, and 6 bases had no gene match. Germline V lookup: CDR1 LGHNA, CDR2 YSLEER. The CDR3 is 17 residues long. The CDR3 DNA follows: TGCGCCAGCAGCCAAGATCGGCTAGCGGCTAGCACAGATACGCAGTATTTT. Protein sequence: CASSQDRLAASTDTQYF.

V and J are TRBV2 and TRBJ2-7; 10 bases align to TRBD1. Per germline, CDR1 SNHLY and CDR2 FYNNEI. This CDR3 is built from 15 residues. The V segment lost 6 bases and the J segment 5 bases; nucleotides outside the gene matches: 10. The CDR3 region is CASRTSGTGANEQYV. The DNA for the CDR3 is TGTGCCAGCAGGACTTCCGGGACAGGGGCTAACGAGCAGTACGTC.

CDR3 loop: CASSSRDRGEEKLFF. The CDR3 DNA is TGTGCCAGCAGTTCGAGGGACAGGGGGGAGGAAAAACTGTTTTTT. The chain couples TRBV27 to TRBJ1-4, with TRBD1 identical over 11 bases. Trimming took 4 bases from V and 8 from J; bases not matched to a gene: 6. In germline, CDR1 is MNHEY, CDR2 SMNVEV (reference sequence). The CDR3 consists of 15 residues. The full variable domain, in which reference TRBV27 and TRBJ1-4 provide the parts outside the CDR3, is EAQVTQNPRYLITVTGKKLTVTCSQNMNHEYMSWYRQDPGLGLRQIYYSMNVEVTDKGDVPEGYKVSRKEKRNFPLILESPSPNQTSLYFCASSSRDRGEEKLFFGSGTQLSVL.

This clone was observed a few times. V usage is TRBV11-3 and J usage is TRBJ2-2; 10 bases align to TRBD1. In germline, CDR1 is SGHNT, CDR2 YENEEA. The CDR3 length is 15 residues. Trimming cost V 3 bases and J 4 bases; bases outside gene matches: 2. CDR3 amino acids: CASSLGQGRTGELFF. CDR3 in DNA: TGTGCCAGCAGCTTGGGACAGGGGCGCACCGGGGAGCTGTTTTTT.

This clone occurred once. The V call is TRBV5-6, the J call TRBJ2-1; 11 bases line up with TRBD2. The V and J ends lost 0 bases and 3 bases, in that order; junction bases with no gene match: 5. CDR1 SGHDT and CDR2 YYEEEE come from the germline V gene. The CDR3 covers 17 residues. CDR3 nucleotides: TGTGCCAGCAGCTTGGCTTTTGGGACTAGCGGCTACAATGAGCAGTTCTTC. Protein product: CASSLAFGTSGYNEQFF. The whole variable domain, remainder taken from reference TRBV5-6 and TRBJ2-1, is DAGVTQSPTHLIKTRGQQVTLRCSPKSGHDTVSWYQQALGQGPQFIFQYYEEEERQRGNFPDRFSGHQFPNYSSELNVNALLLGDSALYLCASSLAFGTSGYNEQFFGPGTRLTVL.

This clone occurred once. The V gene is TRBV18, the J gene TRBJ2-7; D is unclear. This CDR3 has 13 amino acids. The germline gives CDR1 KGHSH, CDR2 LQKENI. With 1 base removed from V and 3 bases from J, the gap between germline ends came to 7 bases. Written as DNA, the CDR3 is TGTGCCAGCTCACCACTAGCAGACTACGAGCAGTACTTC. It codes for CASSPLADYEQYF.

This clone turned up a few times. The chain joins TRBV30 to TRBJ1-5; 8 bases align to TRBD1. Germline CDR1 is GTSNPN and CDR2 is SVGIG (reference sequence). The CDR3 spans 15 residues. Trimming took 1 base from V and 2 from J; bases not matched to a gene: 4. The CDR3, as DNA: TGTGCCTGGAGTGGATCGGACAGGGGCAATCAGCCCCAGCATTTT. Translating it yields CAWSGSDRGNQPQHF.

The DNA for the CDR3 is TGTGCCAGCAGCTTGGCCCCAGCTCATCTGGTGCATGAGCAGTTCTTC. It encodes CASSLAPAHLVHEQFF. The chain combines TRBV5-8 with TRBJ2-1; D remains ambiguous. From germline, CDR1 is SGHTS and CDR2 YDEGEE. Trimming pared 0 bases from V and 8 bases from J, leaving 18 bases between. CDR3 length: 16 amino acids.

J is TRBJ2-6 and V is TRBV5-1, with 7 bases identical to TRBD1. The CDR3 covers 20 residues. The V gene end was trimmed by 0 bases and the J gene end by 0 bases; junction bases not matched to a gene: 12. Germline V CDR1 and CDR2: SGHRS, YFSETQ. In nucleotides, the CDR3 is TGCGCCAGCAGCTTGGGAGTTAGCCAAAAGGGGGCCTCTGGGGCCAACGTCCTGACTTTC. Its protein is CASSLGVSQKGASGANVLTF.

The chain links TRBV7-6 to TRBJ1-1, with D unclear. This CDR3 spans 13 amino acids. Trimming took 5 bases from V and 2 from J, leaving 9 bases between them. Germline V CDR1 and CDR2: SGHVS, FNYEAQ. The CDR3 here is CASSMDLNTEAFF. CDR3 nucleotides: TGTGCCAGCAGCATGGACCTAAACACTGAAGCTTTCTTT.

This sequence joins TRBV29-1 and TRBJ2-3; TRBD2 matches 13 bases. Germline V gene data show CDR1 as SQVTM and CDR2 as ANQGSEA. The J segment lost 4 bases and the V segment lost 2 bases, leaving 3 bases of the junction unmatched. The CDR3 runs to 15 residues. The CDR3 nucleotides read TGCAGCGTTGAAAAGGGACTAGCGGGACCAGATACGCAGTATTTT. It codes for CSVEKGLAGPDTQYF.

The CDR3 sequence is CASSYSQISSGNTIYF. CDR3 sequence (DNA): TGTGCCAGCAGTTACTCACAGATAAGCTCTGGAAACACCATATATTTT. This chain joins TRBV6-5 and TRBJ1-3, with D unclear. Germline V lookup: CDR1 MNHEY, CDR2 SVGAGI. Trimming took 0 bases from V and 0 from J, leaving 9 bases between them. The CDR3 has 16 residues.

A single count supports this clone. The chain has TRBV11-2 and TRBJ2-2; 7 bases fit TRBD2. From germline, CDR1 is SGHAT and CDR2 FQNNGV. CDR3 length: 16 residues. Germline trimming cut 5 bases from V and 0 bases from J; bases unmatched to any gene: 6. The CDR3 nucleotides read TGTGCCAGCAGCCACCGGGGGACTACGAACACCGGGGAGCTGTTTTTT. It is translated as CASSHRGTTNTGELFF.

CDR3 sequence reads: CASSVGGSNNEQFF. The DNA of the CDR3 is TGTGCCAGCAGCGTAGGGGGCAGCAACAATGAGCAGTTCTTC. The V call is TRBV9, the J call TRBJ2-1; D possibly corresponds to TRBD1 (5 bases). The V gene lost 0 bases and the J gene lost 5 bases, with 9 bases spanning the gap. The length of the CDR3 is 14 residues. Germline assignment: CDR1 SGDLS and CDR2 YYNGEE.

The chain is built from TRBV7-9 and TRBJ1-4; D unresolved. In germline, CDR1 is SEHNR, CDR2 FQNEAQ (reference sequence). V lost 5 bases and J lost 8, with 9 bases in between. The CDR3 contains 12 residues. CDR3 amino acids: CASSPLREKLFF. The CDR3 DNA reads as TGTGCCAGCAGCCCACTCCGGGAAAAACTGTTTTTT.

This chain's CDR3 is CASSYLSGLQETQYF. CDR3 DNA sequence: TGTGCCAGCAGTTACCTATCGGGACTCCAAGAGACCCAGTACTTC. The chain joins TRBV6-5 to TRBJ2-5, with TRBD2 as a possible D gene (6 bases). CDR1 and CDR2 from the germline V gene are MNHEY and SVGAGI. CDR3 size: 15 residues. Trimming left V 2 bases short and J 1 base short, with 11 bases between.

The J gene is TRBJ2-5, the V gene TRBV23-1; D unclear. TRBV23-1 counts as an open reading frame of uncertain function. This CDR3 contains 12 residues. Trimming pared 1 base from V and 5 bases from J, leaving 5 bases between. The CDR3 is CASSQLGETQYF. The CDR3 DNA sequence: TGCGCCAGCAGTCAATTGGGGGAGACCCAGTACTTC.

The chain links TRBV6-5 to TRBJ2-7; tentative D call: TRBD1 (5 bases). Trimming took 0 bases from V and 0 from J, leaving 9 bases between them. The CDR3 length is 15 residues. Germline-derived CDR1 and CDR2 are MNHEY and SVGAGI. CDR3 loop: CASSYSSGISYEQYF. As DNA, the CDR3 is TGTGCCAGCAGTTACTCTTCAGGGATCTCCTACGAGCAGTACTTC.

This sequence joins TRBV5-1 and TRBJ2-5; the match to TRBD2 covers 10 bases. CDR3 length: 15 amino acids. J was trimmed by 2 bases and V by 0 bases; bases with no gene match: 1. From germline, CDR1 is SGHRS and CDR2 YFSETQ. CDR3 loop: CASSLVSGGQETQYF. The CDR3 nucleotides are TGCGCCAGCAGCTTGGTTAGCGGGGGGCAAGAGACCCAGTACTTC.

The V and J genes are TRBV5-1 and TRBJ2-5, with 9 nucleotides matching TRBD1. This CDR3 contains 15 residues. Germline CDR1 SGHRS, CDR2 YFSETQ. With 0 bases clipped from V and 2 bases from J, the junction kept 2 bases outside the gene matches. The CDR3 DNA follows: TGCGCCAGCAGCTTGGACAGGGGGCTGCAAGAGACCCAGTACTTC. It encodes CASSLDRGLQETQYF.

A note on this clone: The same CDR3 also results from other DNA sequences found in this sample. The chain employs TRBV5-6 and TRBJ2-2; the D is unclear. The V and J ends lost 1 base and 6 bases respectively, with 7 bases between them. CDR1 and CDR2 from the germline V gene are SGHDT and YYEEEE. This CDR3 is built from 13 residues. As DNA, the CDR3 is TGTGCCAGCAGCTTGAACGTGGCCGGGGAGCTGTTTTTT. Protein: CASSLNVAGELFF.